Each of the 22 T cell receptor beta chains below was sequenced from the same sample in a study of cytotoxic CD8 clonotypes in ibrutinib-treated CLL. The protocol was immunoSEQ multiplex PCR, while the TCRdb copy is restricted to in-frame clones and leaves out a portion. The table has 100,000 to 150,000 clones, 75% to 90% seen once. The sample was PBMCs, taken after 24 months of ibrutinib treatment. The receptors originated from a human donor with chronic lymphocytic leukemia.

This clone showed up just once. The rearrangement joins TRBV6-6 to TRBJ2-3; a possible D gene is TRBD1 (6 bases). Germline loops: CDR1 MNHNY, CDR2 SVGAGI (reference sequence). The CDR3 is 16 amino acids. Trimming stripped 2 bases from V and 9 bases from J, with 21 bases between. The CDR3 nucleotides are TGTGCCAGCAGTTACAGTGGTCGTGGGGACACGGGAACGCAGTATTTT. It specifies CASSYSGRGDTGTQYF.

The chain couples TRBV11-2 to TRBJ2-7, with D maybe TRBD2 (6 bases). V was pared by 1 base and J by 4 bases, with 11 bases between. Germline CDR1 reads SGHAT; CDR2 reads FQNNGV. The CDR3 covers 14 residues. The CDR3: CASSLVEGDYEQYF. The CDR3 DNA reads as TGTGCCAGCAGCTTAGTGGAGGGTGATTACGAGCAGTACTTC.

Here the CDR3 reads CASSSGLIPTYEQYF. The CDR3 DNA follows: TGTGCCAGCAGCTCCGGGCTTATTCCCACCTACGAGCAGTACTTC. This sequence joins TRBV7-2 and TRBJ2-7; D remains ambiguous. The CDR3 length is 15 residues. The V and J ends lost 4 bases and 2 bases respectively, with 15 bases between them. Germline V CDR1 and CDR2: SGHTA, FQGNSA.

This rearrangement joins TRBV28 to TRBJ2-7; no definite D call. The germline V gene encodes CDR1 MDHEN and CDR2 SYDVKM. The CDR3 is 16 residues long. Deletions cut 5 bases from V and 3 bases from J, with 20 bases between. In DNA form, the CDR3 reads TGTGCCAGCAGTCCCCGACATCTACCACATGGCTACGAGCAGTACTTC. It translates to CASSPRHLPHGYEQYF.

This chain joins TRBV7-2 and TRBJ2-5; TRBD2 might be the D (7 bases). Germline V gene data show CDR1 as SGHTA and CDR2 as FQGNSA. The CDR3 length is 16 residues. V was clipped by 7 bases and J by 2 bases, with 20 bases between them. In DNA, the CDR3 is TGTGCCAGCACCAGAGGGGGGGCCAGAGTGCAAGAGACCCAGTACTTC. It encodes CASTRGGARVQETQYF. Together with reference TRBV7-2 and TRBJ2-5, the CDR3 gives the full variable domain: GAGVSQSPSNKVTEKGKDVELRCDPISGHTALYWYRQSLGQGLEFLIYFQGNSAPDKSGLPSDRFSAERTGGSVSTLTIQRTQQEDSAVYLCASTRGGARVQETQYFGPGTRLLVL.

V usage is TRBV30 and J usage is TRBJ1-2, with D possibly TRBD1 on 5 matching bases. CDR1 and CDR2 from the germline V gene are GTSNPN and SVGIG (reference sequence). The CDR3 runs 14 residues. The V end lost 1 base, the J end lost 5 bases, and 14 bases lay between the germline ends. The CDR3 loop is CAWSATERGYGYTF. In DNA form, the CDR3 reads TGTGCCTGGAGTGCGACAGAGCGGGGATATGGCTACACCTTC.

The chain recombines TRBV28 with TRBJ1-2, with D perhaps matching TRBD1 (6 bases). The CDR3 is 14 residues long. Per the germline V gene, CDR1 is MDHEN and CDR2 is SYDVKM. Trimming took off 6 bases at V and 7 bases at J, with 18 bases between the two ends. The CDR3 region is CASRLGGARSGYTF. CDR3 DNA: TGTGCCAGCAGATTAGGGGGGGCGAGATCTGGCTACACCTTC.

This clone was observed a single time. The J gene is TRBJ1-5, the V gene TRBV6-1; 8 positions match TRBD1. Trimming removed 5 bases from V and 7 bases from J; junction bases left unmatched: 7. Germline V gene sequence: CDR1 MNHNS, CDR2 SASEGT. CDR3 length: 14 amino acids. This chain's CDR3 is CASSIDRGSQPQHF. CDR3 in DNA: TGTGCCAGCAGTATAGACAGGGGTAGCCAGCCCCAGCATTTT.

The chain uses TRBV18 and TRBJ2-2, with D perhaps TRBD1 (5 bases). The CDR3 spans 14 residues. V lost 3 bases to trimming and J lost 2 bases, with 7 bases between them. Germline assignment: CDR1 KGHSH and CDR2 LQKENI. In DNA form, the CDR3 reads TGTGCCAGCTCACCCGACAGAAACACCGGGGAGCTGTTTTTT. The encoded protein is CASSPDRNTGELFF. The full variable domain, with the rest looked up from reference TRBV18 and TRBJ2-2, is NAGVMQNPRHLVRRRGQEARLRCSPMKGHSHVYWYRQLPEEGLKFMVYLQKENIIDESGMPKERFSAEFPKEGPSILRIQQVVRGDSAAYFCASSPDRNTGELFFGEGSRLTVL.

This chain joins TRBV6-1 and TRBJ1-5; D is unresolved. V lost 8 bases and J lost 1, with 9 bases in between. CDR1 is MNHNS, CDR2 SASEGT, per germline. The CDR3 is 13 residues long. This CDR3 is CASQRGSNQPQHF. CDR3 bases: TGTGCCAGCCAAAGAGGGAGCAATCAGCCCCAGCATTTT.

The chain combines TRBV27 with TRBJ1-5; D gene ambiguous. The germline V and J ends were trimmed by 1 base and 0 bases, with 10 bases remaining between them. The germline gives CDR1 MNHEY, CDR2 SMNVEV (reference sequence). CDR3 length: 16 amino acids. The DNA for the CDR3 is TGTGCCAGCAGTTTATTGGCGGGCTATAGCAATCAGCCCCAGCATTTT. This sequence encodes CASSLLAGYSNQPQHF.

The chain recombines TRBV7-2 with TRBJ2-7, with 14 bases lining up with TRBD2. CDR1 is SGHTA, CDR2 FQGNSA, per germline. CDR3 length: 17 amino acids. Losses at the gene ends were 4 bases for V and 6 bases for J; bases not matched to a gene: 11. CDR3 DNA: TGTGCCAGCAGCTGGAAGTCGGGACTAGCGGGAGTTCGCGAGCAGTACTTC. It codes for CASSWKSGLAGVREQYF. The full variable domain, rest sourced from reference TRBV7-2 and TRBJ2-7, is GAGVSQSPSNKVTEKGKDVELRCDPISGHTALYWYRQSLGQGLEFLIYFQGNSAPDKSGLPSDRFSAERTGGSVSTLTIQRTQQEDSAVYLCASSWKSGLAGVREQYFGPGTRLTVT.

The V gene is TRBV5-1, the J gene TRBJ2-7; D ambiguous. The CDR3 runs 14 residues. The V end was cut by 4 bases, the J end by 2 bases, with 13 bases between. The germline gives CDR1 SGHRS, CDR2 YFSETQ. CDR3 protein: CASSDLRVPYEQYF. The CDR3 nucleotides are TGCGCCAGCAGCGATTTGCGAGTTCCCTACGAGCAGTACTTC.

V is TRBV6-4 and J is TRBJ1-2, with 9 bases fitting TRBD1. With V trimmed by 5 bases and J by 2 bases, 6 bases remained unmatched. Germline V gene data show CDR1 as MRHNA and CDR2 as SNTAGT. CDR3 length: 15 amino acids. CDR3 nucleotide sequence: TGTGCCAGCAGTCGCGACAGGGGGAGAAACTATGGCTACACCTTC. Its translation is CASSRDRGRNYGYTF.

The rearrangement links TRBV9 to TRBJ1-2; no clear D gene. The germline V and J ends were trimmed by 3 bases and 2 bases, with 14 bases remaining between them. The V gene's germline CDR1 is SGDLS and CDR2 YYNGEE. The CDR3 spans 15 residues. The CDR3 coding sequence is TGTGCCAGCAGCGAATGGGAGGGAACGAACTATGGCTACACCTTC. This translates into CASSEWEGTNYGYTF.

The DNA of the CDR3 is TGTGCCAGTAAGCGTTATCGGAGGGAGGAGAACACTGAAGCTTTCTTT. This encodes CASKRYRREENTEAFF. The rearrangement uses TRBV19 and TRBJ1-1; D remains ambiguous. From germline, CDR1 is LNHDA and CDR2 SQIVND (reference sequence). The V end was cut by 7 bases, the J end by 1 base, with 19 bases between. The length of the CDR3 is 16 residues.

V and J are TRBV2 and TRBJ2-7; 9 bases match TRBD1. The CDR3 has 14 residues. Germline-derived CDR1 and CDR2 are SNHLY and FYNNEI. Losses at the gene ends were 5 bases for V and 5 bases for J; bases not matched to a gene: 7. CDR3 nucleotide sequence: TGTGCCAGCAGTCGTGGACAGGGGTTAGACGAGCAGTACTTC. Translating it yields CASSRGQGLDEQYF.

The rearrangement links TRBV7-2 to TRBJ2-3, with TRBD2 identical over 8 bases. CDR3 length: 13 amino acids. CDR1 SGHTA and CDR2 FQGNSA come from the germline V gene. The V and J ends lost 5 bases and 5 bases, in that order; junction bases with no gene match: 3. CDR3 sequence: CASSLTSVDTQYF. The CDR3 DNA reads as TGTGCCAGCAGCCTGACTAGCGTAGATACGCAGTATTTT.

This chain uses TRBV18 with TRBJ2-3; D perhaps matches TRBD2 (6 bases). The germline V gene encodes CDR1 KGHSH and CDR2 LQKENI. This CDR3 is 14 amino acids long. V was clipped by 3 bases and J by 0 bases, with 7 bases between them. As DNA, the CDR3 is TGTGCCAGCTCACCTCTAGCGAGCACAGATACGCAGTATTTT. Encoded protein: CASSPLASTDTQYF.

CDR3 region: CASSRGGTGAFDEQFF. As DNA, the CDR3 is TGCGCCAGCAGCCGAGGGGGGACAGGGGCGTTCGATGAGCAGTTCTTC. This chain connects TRBV4-1 to TRBJ2-1, with 10 bases fitting TRBD1. The CDR3 spans 16 residues. Germline assignment: CDR1 MGHRA and CDR2 YSYEKL. V shed 4 bases and J 8 bases; nucleotides not matched to a gene: 11.

The J gene is TRBJ1-6, the V gene TRBV11-2; D remains unclear. CDR1 is SGHAT, CDR2 FQNNGV, per germline. Trimming removed 5 bases from V and 6 bases from J, with 11 bases in between. The CDR3 has 14 residues. Here the CDR3 DNA reads TGTGCCAGCAGCCCCCTATCGGGTAATTCACCCCTCCACTTT. Translating gives CASSPLSGNSPLHF.

The J gene is TRBJ2-5, the V gene TRBV30; D could derive from TRBD1 or TRBD2 (5 bases each). The CDR3 runs to 13 residues. The V gene lost 3 bases and the J gene lost 1 base, with 9 bases spanning the gap. Germline V CDR1 and CDR2: GTSNPN, SVGIG (reference sequence). In DNA form, the CDR3 reads TGTGCCTGGAGCATGGGGACCCAAGAGACCCAGTACTTC. As protein: CAWSMGTQETQYF.